One TCR beta chain is described in this entry. It has no known antigen specificity. It has no much larger one-base neighbor in the sample; base qualities were not kept. Trimming leaves V shorter by 3 bases and J shorter by 3 bases, with the junction holding 9 bases beyond the gene matches. The CDR3, cysteine through phenylalanine, is 15 amino acids long. The kept DNA is CDR3 alone, 45 bases in frame from the first base. CDR1 and CDR2 are read off the germline V gene as SGDLS and YYNGEE. The cohort comprised 670 or so healthy bone marrow donors. At the time of sampling, all cohort members were nominally healthy, though unrecorded immune exposures were likely present. The donor was CMV seropositive and belonged to the group of 270 or so seropositive cohort members. A peripheral blood sample was provided by each donor, and peripheral blood mononuclear cells were used for TCR beta sequencing. Genomic DNA extraction from the blood cell samples was performed with the Qiagen DNeasy Blood Extraction Kit.

This record comes from a study of cytomegalovirus exposure and HLA in healthy donors (dated by TCRdb to between 2016 and 2019). In terms of the full investigation: According to an earlier analysis of 550 to 700 of the donors, about 179 million T cells yielded roughly 100 million unique TCR beta sequences and approximately 300 Gb of sequence data. The aim of the study was to test whether cataloging public T cell receptors could identify signatures of past pathogen exposure. All discovery cohort repertoires had been generated using a single sequencing platform. In the later analysis, no new phenotypic data were used to find candidate immune exposures; instead, reliance was placed on TCR beta sequences and their occurrence across donors. The T cell repertoires of around 730 subjects were profiled by immunosequencing and related to cytomegalovirus serostatus. A separate validation cohort of 100 to 150 different subjects was used in addition to the 666-subject first cohort. HLA typing included class I and class II loci at four-digit resolution. The number of donors typed differed by locus, with about 629-640 for A, B, C, DRB1 and DQB1, roughly 520 for DQA1, 600 to 610 for DPA1, and about 450 for DPB1. Approximately 310 gigabases of sequencing data and 70 million to 100 million unique TCR sequences were included in an early release covering over 600 HLA-typed donors. Among the 398 genotyped donors, around 81% belonged to the genetic ancestry cluster associated with self-reported Caucasian donors. Donor age, sex, ethnicity and CMV serostatus were compiled alongside the repertoire data. The study combined high-throughput TCR immunosequencing, statistical association of individual TCRs with disease status, and machine learning to predict cytomegalovirus infection status. Five DR-DQ haplotypes were handled as single units for association and clustering because linkage in the cohort was strong. Among around 400 genotyped donors of the cohort, an average of approximately 240,000 unique TCR beta nucleotide sequences was sequenced per donor, of which about 19% were non-productive. In a later analysis, previously published TCR beta repertoires from 550 to 750 donors were re-analyzed and high-resolution HLA genotyping was added so that TCR occurrence patterns could be studied. A later genetic analysis used genome-wide SNP genotypes for about three fifths of the roughly 700 donors, treating that subset as a discovery cohort. An earlier analysis of roughly 580 of the donors used high-throughput TCR beta sequencing to judge whether each TCR beta V gene segment behaved as functional or pseudogenic.

To prepare the library, the immunoSEQ multiplex PCR assay was applied. For the multiplex PCR, a mixture combining 60 forward primers for TCR Vbeta segments and 13 reverse primers for TCR Jbeta segments was used. Amplification of the CDR3 region of rearranged TCR beta genes was performed with a multiplex PCR assay on genomic DNA. Amplified TCR beta libraries were sequenced as 87-base-pair reads on the Illumina HiSeq System. In the paper's pipeline: A later analysis tallied about 77 million unique TCR beta chains across the roughly 610 repertoires, and some 12 million of those chains were shared by two or more donors. A nearest-neighbor algorithm error-corrected the raw reads and collapsed the reads into unique sequences, merging closely related sequences to remove PCR and sequencing errors. CDR3 sequences were aligned to IMGT reference sequences to assign V, D and J gene segments. Each retained sequence needed at least a six-nucleotide match to both a V gene segment and a J gene segment. Rearrangements were classified as productive when the CDR3 lacked stop codons and remained in frame with V and J, and all other rearrangements were classified as non-productive. Following IMGT convention, CDR3 was defined as the stretch from the second conserved V-encoded cysteine up to the conserved J-encoded phenylalanine. The earlier analysis of about 620 of the donors excluded sequences that lacked an unambiguous match to a single V gene segment. An earlier analysis of 550 to 650 of the donors classified V segments as functional when productive rearrangements were above 56.7% and as segregating when the standard deviation between donors was above 5%. To diagnose cytomegalovirus status from the catalog of TCR beta chain sequences, a statistical classification framework was built. In a later analysis, TCR nucleotide sequences were compared against IMGT/GENE-DB human TR gene sequences so that V and J genes could be assigned. Using the TCRdist pipeline, a later analysis assigned CDR3 sequences along with most-parsimonious VDJ recombination scenarios. In a later analysis, every TCR beta chain was defined by the combination of its CDR3 amino acid sequence and its V-gene family, and reads without a unique V-gene family were dropped. To address suspected cross-contamination and a sequencing artifact, a later analysis removed over 500 highly shared, low-generation-probability nucleotide sequences. In a later analysis, a clonal expansion index was calculated for each public chain from normalized within-repertoire ranks of inferred template counts. A later analysis computed generation probabilities with a VDJ recombination model fitted to out-of-frame rearrangements, and checked the results against IGoR. Hypergeometric tests were used in a later analysis to score TCR-TCR, TCR-HLA and TCR-CMV co-occurrence, with a repertoire-size bias correction applied to the TCR pairs. False discovery rates were estimated in a later analysis by permuting HLA or CMV assignments 20 times. In a later analysis, co-occurring TCRs were grouped with DBSCAN, and TCRdist sequence similarity was added when clustering was performed within HLA-allele-positive subsets. Repertoires with fewer than 30,000 or more than 120,000 public chains, plus five repertoires with anomalous nucleotide sharing, were excluded from co-occurrence clustering. The table was pulled from immuneACCESS by TCRdb, which kept in-frame rearrangements only. Such tables lose some clones; where checked, under half of the loss comes from unresolved V genes, and the rest has no known cause. That table is the source of V, J and clone size, and D and trimming were worked out from the DNA. The sample contains roughly 200,000 clones, 70% to 85% of them found a single time. Together, the top ten hold around 2.8% of the sample.

General findings and caveats noted by the study authors: In a later genetic analysis, a missense DCLRE1C variant was associated with V-gene and J-gene trimming of TCR beta chains, and the association was replicated in an independent cohort. In a later analysis, HLA-associated TCR beta chains showed more clonal expansion and lower generation probabilities than non-associated chains that were equally common. The cohort was sequenced for TCR beta chains only, and without alpha or paired-chain data the features that could be detected were limited. Because HLA typing was unavailable for some donors at each locus, only the typed subset was used in association tests. Assigning TCR associations to individual alleles was difficult when HLA alleles, especially DR and DQ, strongly co-occurred. Roughly uniform sequencing depth across donors was assumed in presence/absence analyses, although this assumption may not hold. In a later analysis, some 18,000 TCR beta sequences were associated with specific HLA alleles at a false discovery rate of 0.05. Linkage disequilibrium might explain the correlated functional status among segregating V segments, but an unknown experimental factor could not be ruled out. In a later analysis, TCR association rates were found to vary across HLA loci, with the most associated TCRs seen for DRB1 alleles and the fewest for HLA-C alleles. In a later genetic analysis, fewer N-insertions in productive TCRs were reported among donors in an Asian-associated ancestry cluster than the roughly 700-donor mean. According to the authors, the approach could potentially be generalized to other disease states and immunological phenotypes. Because the 87-base-pair reads could not distinguish some IMGT-functional V segments, including TRBV6-2 and TRBV6-3, those segments were excluded. In vitro tests confirmed that a few of the cytomegalovirus-associated TCR beta chains recognize cytomegalovirus antigens. According to a later analysis, most CMV-associated TCR beta chains appeared to be HLA-restricted, and the HLA associations seemed to be driven largely by CMV exposure. The sequencing pipeline was judged likely to have produced a cluster of highly shared sequence variants as a technical artifact. The classifier was reported to diagnose cytomegalovirus status with high specificity and sensitivity in both the original cohort and the validation cohort. A later analysis reported that several top co-occurrence clusters appeared linked to parvovirus B19, influenza, CMV and Epstein-Barr virus. Immune exposure information for the cohort was limited to CMV serostatus. In an earlier analysis of several hundred of the donors, most TCR beta V segments were observed in productive rearrangements about 87% or about 30% of the time, broadly matching IMGT annotations. The study gave a list of 150 to 200 TCR beta chains associated with cytomegalovirus. The earlier analysis of about 600 of the donors excluded about 16 rarely observed V segments, including chromosome 9 orphons, because counts were too low. A further reported finding was that TCR beta sequences accurately predicted the HLA-A and HLA-B alleles for most subjects in the first cohort. While some public TCRs were present in many individuals, most TCR sequences turned up only very rarely across donors.

Sequenced material: PBMCs. The source of this sequence is a woman aged 55-70 years in good health and CMV-seropositive. The rearrangement combines TRBV9 with TRBJ2-7; 7 junctional bases match TRBD1. The CDR3 protein sequence reads: CASSARQGANYEQYF. The bases read TGTGCCAGCAGCGCCCGACAGGGAGCAAACTACGAGCAGTACTTC.